The 13 T cell receptor beta chains listed next were all sequenced from one sample in a study of T cell responses to AZD1222 COVID-19 vaccine. Assay: immunoSEQ multiplex PCR; the TCRdb copy retains only in-frame clones and omits some. Among about 120,000 clones listed, roughly 89% were seen once. Sequencing was performed on peripheral blood, taken on day 0 of MenACWY control vaccination. The receptors were sampled from an adult in good health.

The gene calls are TRBV5-4 and TRBJ1-1; possibly TRBD1 for D (5 bases). In germline, CDR1 is SGHNT, CDR2 YYREEE (reference sequence). There are 13 residues in the CDR3. V was trimmed by 4 bases and J by 1 base, leaving 8 bases between them. CDR3 nucleotide sequence: TGTGCCAGCAGCCTAGACAGGAACACTGAAGCTTTCTTT. It codes for CASSLDRNTEAFF.

The chain is built from TRBV27 and TRBJ2-1; D is unresolved. CDR1 and CDR2 from the germline V gene are MNHEY and SMNVEV (reference sequence). The length of the CDR3 is 16 residues. V was clipped by 3 bases and J by 0 bases, with 12 bases between them. For the CDR3, the DNA is TGTGCCAGCAGTTTCGAGACACCTAGCTCCTACAATGAGCAGTTCTTC. It is translated as CASSFETPSSYNEQFF.

CDR3 sequence (DNA): TGTGCCAGCAGTCCGAAACCACAGGGGGCGCTTGGCTACACCTTC. The encoded protein is CASSPKPQGALGYTF. The chain links TRBV28 to TRBJ1-2; 9 nucleotides agree with TRBD1. V was pared by 5 bases and J by 7 bases, with 11 bases of the junction left unmatched. The CDR3 totals 15 residues. The germline V gene encodes CDR1 MDHEN and CDR2 SYDVKM.

The genes are TRBV7-2 and TRBJ2-1, with 9 nucleotides matching TRBD2. CDR1 and CDR2 (germline): SGHTA, FQGNSA. V was clipped by 3 bases and J by 2 bases; unmatched bases: 2. This CDR3 comprises 15 residues. Here the CDR3 reads CASSLTSGPYNEQFF. CDR3 nucleotides: TGTGCCAGCAGCTTGACTAGCGGACCCTACAATGAGCAGTTCTTC.

This clone was detected a few times. The chain employs TRBV6-1 and TRBJ2-5, with 8 bases fitting TRBD2. V trimming: 2 bases; J trimming: 2 bases; junction bases outside the gene matches: 7. The CDR3 extends over 16 amino acids. Germline CDR1 and CDR2: MNHNS and SASEGT. The CDR3 nucleotides read TGTGCCAGCAGTGAAATTAGCGGGGTAGGGCAAGAGACCCAGTACTTC. Its translation is CASSEISGVGQETQYF.

The chain employs TRBV27 and TRBJ1-2; D may be TRBD1 (5 bases). The CDR3 length is 14 residues. V dropped 3 bases and J dropped 10 bases, with 18 bases sitting between them. Per the germline V gene, CDR1 is MNHEY and CDR2 is SMNVEV (reference sequence). CDR3 loop: CASSFSKGHISYTF. The DNA of the CDR3 is TGTGCCAGCAGTTTCTCCAAGGGGCATATTTCCTACACCTTC.

The gene calls are TRBV18 and TRBJ2-1; D is undetermined. Germline V gene lookup returns CDR1 KGHSH and CDR2 LQKENI. The ends were cut back, 2 bases at V and 7 bases at J, with 6 bases in the middle. This CDR3 comprises 12 residues. CDR3 loop: CASSPSLNEQFF. The CDR3 DNA sequence: TGTGCCAGCTCACCATCTTTAAATGAGCAGTTCTTC.

The chain couples TRBV14 to TRBJ2-1, with 10 bases matching TRBD1. The CDR3 spans 14 residues. Germline CDR1 and CDR2: SGHDN and FVKESK. V shed 5 bases and J 9 bases; nucleotides not matched to a gene: 7. The DNA for the CDR3 is TGTGCCAGCAGCATCGCCGGGACAGGGGCTGAGCAGTTCTTC. It translates to CASSIAGTGAEQFF.

This clone was seen only a few times. The chain uses TRBV11-3 and TRBJ2-5; D is possibly TRBD1 (6 bases). Germline-derived CDR1 and CDR2 are SGHNT and YENEEA. CDR3 length: 15 amino acids. V lost 1 base to trimming and J lost 5 bases, with 14 bases between them. This CDR3 reads CASSLVGGQMETQYF. The DNA of the CDR3 is TGTGCCAGCAGCTTAGTAGGGGGACAAATGGAGACCCAGTACTTC.

The CDR3 sequence: CASSLGNTGGRQEQYF. The DNA of the CDR3 is TGTGCCAGCAGCTTGGGGAACACAGGGGGCCGCCAAGAGCAGTACTTC. The chain joins TRBV11-1 to TRBJ2-7; 9 bases match TRBD1. The CDR3 has 16 residues. Germline CDR1 reads SGHAT; CDR2 reads FQDESV (reference sequence). Trimming cost V 3 bases and J 7 bases; bases outside gene matches: 13.

V gene TRBV7-3 combines with J gene TRBJ2-1; 7 bases agree with TRBD1. Trimming removed 5 bases from V and 10 bases from J; junction bases left unmatched: 8. The CDR3 contains 13 residues. CDR1 and CDR2 from the germline V gene are SGHTA and FQGTGA. The CDR3 here is CASSVATGFEQFF. CDR3 DNA: TGTGCCAGCAGCGTGGCGACAGGGTTCGAGCAGTTCTTC. Filled out from reference TRBV7-3 and TRBJ2-1, the complete variable domain reads GAGVSQTPSNKVTEKGKYVELRCDPISGHTALYWYRQSLGQGPEFLIYFQGTGAADDSGLPNDRFFAVRPEGSVSTLKIQRTERGDSAVYLCASSVATGFEQFFGPGTRLTVL.

This clone was observed once. The rearrangement joins TRBV11-3 to TRBJ2-3; TRBD2 aligns across 13 bases. Germline CDR1 reads SGHNT; CDR2 reads YENEEA. Unmatched junction bases numbered 6, after V lost 0 bases and J lost 0 bases. The CDR3 sequence is 19 residues long. In DNA form, the CDR3 reads TGTGCCAGCAGCTTAGATTGGGGACTAGCGGGGCCTAGCACAGATACGCAGTATTTT. It yields the protein CASSLDWGLAGPSTDTQYF.

The chain links TRBV11-3 to TRBJ2-7; D remains ambiguous. Germline loops: CDR1 SGHNT, CDR2 YENEEA. V gave up 8 bases and J gave up 5 bases, with 10 bases separating them. The CDR3 length is 11 residues. This chain's CDR3 is CASGKSNEQYF. The CDR3 DNA reads TGTGCCAGCGGCAAAAGCAACGAGCAGTACTTC.